These 12 T cell receptor beta chains originate from one sample sequenced in a study of vaccination effects on CD4 cells after COVID-19. Their antigens are not known. The ViraFEST assay expanded antigen-specific CD4+ T cells with viral peptide pools before sequencing. Once cultured for 10 to 11 days, the cells underwent separation to obtain CD4+ T cells. According to the study, vaccine recipients showed no prior SARS-CoV-2 infection and negative nucleocapsid antibodies. TCRdb keeps only in-frame clones here, not all; method: immunoSEQ multiplex PCR. The table shows tens of thousands of clones, with 70% occurring only once. Sequences were derived from CD4+ T cells from PBMCs cultured with HCoV-OC43 spike peptides, sampled before COVID-19 vaccination. Subset specified: HCoV-OC43 spike overlapping peptide pool stimulation. The receptor source for this set is a human donor who received a COVID-19 vaccine.

This chain connects TRBV4-2 to TRBJ2-4; 15 nucleotides line up with TRBD2. The CDR3 length is 19 residues. The junction had 9 bases not matched to a gene; V was cut back by 0 bases and J by 6 bases. Germline CDR1 reads LGHNA; CDR2 reads YNFKEQ. The CDR3 DNA is TGTGCCAGCAGCCAAGAGACCGGACTAGCGGGGGGGCTATTAAACATTCAGTACTTC. Amino acids: CASSQETGLAGGLLNIQYF.

This chain links TRBV5-5 with TRBJ1-1, with 8 bases that match TRBD1. Germline V gene sequence: CDR1 SGHKS, CDR2 YYEKEE (reference sequence). The CDR3 runs 15 residues. V dropped 0 bases and J dropped 4; count of bases not matched to a gene: 5. The CDR3 sequence is CASSLEGRGLTEAFF. The CDR3 DNA is TGTGCCAGCAGCTTGGAGGGCAGGGGGCTCACTGAAGCTTTCTTT.

This chain links TRBV5-4 with TRBJ1-1, with 9 bases identical to TRBD1. CDR3 length equals 16 residues. J gave up 2 bases and V 4 bases, and 9 bases lay outside the gene matches. CDR1 SGHNT and CDR2 YYREEE come from the germline V gene (reference sequence). The CDR3 nucleotides read TGTGCCAGCAGCGTTGGTTCGGGACAGGGTAACACTGAAGCTTTCTTT. This encodes CASSVGSGQGNTEAFF.

This rearrangement joins TRBV4-1 to TRBJ1-4, with D possibly TRBD1 on 5 matching bases. The ends were cut back, 3 bases at V and 4 bases at J, with 18 bases in the middle. CDR3 length: 17 residues. Germline V lookup: CDR1 MGHRA, CDR2 YSYEKL. The CDR3 coding sequence is TGCGCCAGCAGCCATAATATTGGCTGGGGGAATAATGAAAAACTGTTTTTT. Protein: CASSHNIGWGNNEKLFF.

J is TRBJ1-2 and V is TRBV2; D not resolved. The CDR3 is 14 residues long. Germline lookup yields CDR1 SNHLY and CDR2 FYNNEI. V lost 4 bases and J 0 bases, leaving 9 bases between the germline ends. The CDR3 bases are TGTGCCAGCAGTGCGGAGGTTACTAACTATGGCTACACCTTC. Its protein is CASSAEVTNYGYTF.

The rearrangement links TRBV5-6 to TRBJ1-4; 7 bases fit TRBD1. There are 14 residues in the CDR3. Germline V CDR1 and CDR2: SGHDT, YYEEEE. V trimming: 4 bases; J trimming: 8 bases; junction bases outside the gene matches: 8. The CDR3 is CASSLGQVGEKLFF. The DNA of the CDR3 is TGTGCCAGCAGCCTCGGACAGGTCGGCGAAAAACTGTTTTTT.

Only a few counts were recorded for this clone. The rearrangement joins TRBV7-2 to TRBJ1-1; D remains unclear. This CDR3 region has 14 residues. V lost 0 bases and J 10 bases, leaving 15 bases between the germline ends. CDR1 and CDR2 from the germline V gene are SGHTA and FQGNSA. CDR3 protein: CASSLAMGGQAAFF. The CDR3 DNA sequence: TGTGCCAGCAGCTTAGCGATGGGTGGTCAAGCAGCTTTCTTT.

The table lists this clone with a count of one. The chain has TRBV2 and TRBJ2-1, with a possible D match to TRBD2 (5 bases). The CDR3 runs 14 residues. CDR1 SNHLY and CDR2 FYNNEI come from the germline V gene. Trimming removed 3 bases at V and 8 bases at J, with 14 bases between. The CDR3 DNA follows: TGTGCCAGCAGTGAGTCTAGCTTGAGGGATGAGCAGTTCTTC. It encodes CASSESSLRDEQFF.

The chain employs TRBV3-1 (or the pseudogene TRBV3-2) and TRBJ2-7, with 7 bases matching TRBD2. With V trimmed by 4 bases and J by 7 bases, 13 bases remained unmatched. Germline loops: CDR1 LGHDT, CDR2 YNNKEL (reference sequence). The CDR3 runs to 15 residues. CDR3 in amino acids: CASSLLPGGRKEQYF. Written as DNA, the CDR3 is TGTGCCAGCAGCCTCTTACCGGGCGGGAGAAAAGAGCAGTACTTC.

V and J are TRBV5-1 and TRBJ2-1, with D maybe TRBD1 (5 bases). V was trimmed by 4 bases and J by 2 bases, leaving 13 bases between them. CDR3 length equals 15 residues. CDR1 is SGHRS, CDR2 YFSETQ, per germline. CDR3: CASSPARQTYNEQFF. In DNA, the CDR3 is TGCGCCAGCAGCCCGGCCCGACAGACCTACAATGAGCAGTTCTTC.

The chain joins TRBV6-1 to TRBJ1-5; D unclear. This CDR3 region has 13 residues. V was shortened by 2 bases and J by 7 bases, with 9 bases between the two germline ends. The germline CDR1 and CDR2 sequences are MNHNS and SASEGT. CDR3: CASSERGAQPQHF. CDR3 DNA sequence: TGTGCCAGCAGTGAACGGGGAGCGCAGCCCCAGCATTTT.

The chain uses TRBV5-1 and TRBJ1-1; 9 bases map to TRBD1. This CDR3 is built from 16 residues. V dropped 4 bases and J dropped 3; count of bases not matched to a gene: 10. CDR1 is SGHRS, CDR2 YFSETQ, per germline. CDR3 sequence reads: CASSLGQGIVDTEAFF. CDR3 DNA: TGCGCCAGCAGCCTGGGACAGGGCATCGTGGACACTGAAGCTTTCTTT.